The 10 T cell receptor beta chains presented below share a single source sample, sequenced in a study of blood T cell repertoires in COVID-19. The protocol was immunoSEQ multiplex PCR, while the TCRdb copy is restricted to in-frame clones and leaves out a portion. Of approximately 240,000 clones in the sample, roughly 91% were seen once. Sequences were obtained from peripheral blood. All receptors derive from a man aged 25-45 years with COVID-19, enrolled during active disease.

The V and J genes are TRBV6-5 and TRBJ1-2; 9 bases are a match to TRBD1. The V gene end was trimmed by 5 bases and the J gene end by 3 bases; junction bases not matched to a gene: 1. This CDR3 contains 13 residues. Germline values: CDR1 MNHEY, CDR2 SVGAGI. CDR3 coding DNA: TGTGCCAGCAGTAGGACAGGGGACTATGGCTACACCTTC. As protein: CASSRTGDYGYTF.

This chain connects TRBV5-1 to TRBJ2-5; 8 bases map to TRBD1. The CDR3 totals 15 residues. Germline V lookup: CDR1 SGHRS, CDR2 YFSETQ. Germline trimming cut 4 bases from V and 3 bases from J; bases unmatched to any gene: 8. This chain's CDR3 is CASSPRQGTKETQYF. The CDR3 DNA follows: TGCGCCAGCAGCCCCCGACAGGGGACGAAAGAGACCCAGTACTTC.

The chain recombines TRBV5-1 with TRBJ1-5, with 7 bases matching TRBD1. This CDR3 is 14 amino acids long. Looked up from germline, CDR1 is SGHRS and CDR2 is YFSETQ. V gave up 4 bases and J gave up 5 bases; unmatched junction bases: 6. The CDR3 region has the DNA TGCGCCAGCAGCACTACAGGGGTAGATCAGCCCCAGCATTTT. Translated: CASSTTGVDQPQHF.

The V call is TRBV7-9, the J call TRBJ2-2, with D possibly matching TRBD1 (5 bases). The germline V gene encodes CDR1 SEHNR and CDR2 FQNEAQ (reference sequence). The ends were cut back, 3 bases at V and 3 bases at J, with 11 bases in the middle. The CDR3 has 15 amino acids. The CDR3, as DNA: TGTGCCAGCAGCTTTCAACAGGTTGACACCGGGGAGCTGTTTTTT. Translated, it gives CASSFQQVDTGELFF.

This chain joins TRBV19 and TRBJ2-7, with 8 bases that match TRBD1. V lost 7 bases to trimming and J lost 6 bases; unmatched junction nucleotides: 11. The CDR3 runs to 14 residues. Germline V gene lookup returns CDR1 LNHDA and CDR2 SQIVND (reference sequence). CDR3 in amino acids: CASTEGTGSSEQYF. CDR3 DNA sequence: TGTGCCAGTACCGAGGGGACAGGCTCGAGCGAGCAGTACTTC. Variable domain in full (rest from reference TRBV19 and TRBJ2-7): DGGITQSPKYLFRKEGQNVTLSCEQNLNHDAMYWYRQDPGQGLRLIYYSQIVNDFQKGDIAEGYSVSREKKESFPLTVTSAQKNPTAFYLCASTEGTGSSEQYFGPGTRLTVT.

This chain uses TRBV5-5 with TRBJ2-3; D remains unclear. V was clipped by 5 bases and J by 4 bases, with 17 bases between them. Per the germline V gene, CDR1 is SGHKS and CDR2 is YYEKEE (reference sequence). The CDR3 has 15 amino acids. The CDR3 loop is CASRRLQKYPDTQYF. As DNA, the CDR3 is TGTGCCAGCAGGCGACTGCAGAAGTATCCAGATACGCAGTATTTT.

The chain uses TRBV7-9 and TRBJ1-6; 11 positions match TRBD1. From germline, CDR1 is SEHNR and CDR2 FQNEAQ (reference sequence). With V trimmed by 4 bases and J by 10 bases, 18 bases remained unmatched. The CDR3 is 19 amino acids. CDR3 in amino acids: CASSYRGTGGEQEGSPLHF. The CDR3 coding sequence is TGTGCCAGCAGCTACCGAGGGACAGGGGGAGAACAAGAGGGCTCACCCCTCCACTTT.

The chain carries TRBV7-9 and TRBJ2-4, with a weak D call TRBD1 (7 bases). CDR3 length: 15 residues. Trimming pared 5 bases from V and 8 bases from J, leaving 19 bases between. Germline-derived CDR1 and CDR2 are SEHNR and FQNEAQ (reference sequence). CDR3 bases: TGTGCCAGCAGCCCTCAGGGGGGTGGAGATGACATTCAGTACTTC. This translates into CASSPQGGGDDIQYF.

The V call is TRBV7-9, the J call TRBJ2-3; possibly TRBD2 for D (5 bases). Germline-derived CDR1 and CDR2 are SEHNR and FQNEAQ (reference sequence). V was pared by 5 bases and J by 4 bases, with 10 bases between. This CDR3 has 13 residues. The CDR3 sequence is CASSPRGPDTQYF. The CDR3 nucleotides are TGTGCCAGCAGCCCTCGCGGGCCAGATACGCAGTATTTT.

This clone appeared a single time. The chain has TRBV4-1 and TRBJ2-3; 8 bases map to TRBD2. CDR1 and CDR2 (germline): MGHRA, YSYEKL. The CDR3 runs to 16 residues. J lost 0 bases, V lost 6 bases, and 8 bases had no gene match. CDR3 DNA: TGCGCCAGCAGGCAACCCGGGGGGGCTAGCACAGATACGCAGTATTTT. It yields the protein CASRQPGGASTDTQYF.